The clone carrying this T cell receptor (beta chain) occurred a few times. Its antigen is unknown. The data derive from a study of CD8 T cells in ankylosing spondylitis. TCRdb re-analysed the 5' RACE reads in MiXCR, keeping a single row per CDR3 protein. The top ten clones hold roughly 6.8% of a sample with under 250,000 distinct CDR3 sequences, about 10% of them seen once. Whole-study findings and limits: One TCR beta motif, made up of roughly eight highly homologous variants, appeared characteristic of ankylosing spondylitis blood. The clones that were linked to disease were reported to be significantly enriched in matched synovial fluid samples from ankylosing spondylitis patients.

Trimming cost V 1 base and J 9 bases; bases outside gene matches: 11. Germline V lookup: CDR1 SQVTM, CDR2 ANQGSEA. CDR3 size: 15 residues. Sample: blood, either unsorted or a sorted T cell fraction (not recorded which). The receptor was derived from a male donor with ankylosing spondylitis or in good health (not recorded which). The J gene is TRBJ2-3, the V gene TRBV29-1, with 9 bases lining up with TRBD2. The CDR3 region is CSVEVGAGGPITQYF. Here the CDR3 DNA reads TGCAGCGTTGAAGTCGGGGCGGGAGGGCCCATAACGCAGTATTTT.